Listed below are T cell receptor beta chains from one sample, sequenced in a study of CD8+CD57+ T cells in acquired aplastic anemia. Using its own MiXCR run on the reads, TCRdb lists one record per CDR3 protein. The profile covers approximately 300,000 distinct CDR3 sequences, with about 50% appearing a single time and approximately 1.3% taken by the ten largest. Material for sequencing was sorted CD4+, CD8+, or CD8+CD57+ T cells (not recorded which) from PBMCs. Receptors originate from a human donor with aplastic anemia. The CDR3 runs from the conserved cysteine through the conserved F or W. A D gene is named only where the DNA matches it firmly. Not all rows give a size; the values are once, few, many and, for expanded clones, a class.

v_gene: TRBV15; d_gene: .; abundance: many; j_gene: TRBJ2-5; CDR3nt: TGTGCCACCAGCAGAGCTGACAGGTACCAAGAGACCCAGTACTTC; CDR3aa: CATSRADRYQETQYF
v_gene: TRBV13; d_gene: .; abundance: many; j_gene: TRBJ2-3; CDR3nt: TGTGCCAGCAGCCCACGCTACCAGGGGTTCACAGATACGCAGTATTTT; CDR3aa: CASSPRYQGFTDTQYF
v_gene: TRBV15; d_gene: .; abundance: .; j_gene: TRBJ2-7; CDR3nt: TGTGCCACCAGCAGAGTGGGACAAGGCGAGCAGTACTTC; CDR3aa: CATSRVGQGEQYF
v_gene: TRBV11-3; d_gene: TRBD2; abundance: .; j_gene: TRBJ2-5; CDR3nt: TGTGCCAGCAAAGGACTAGCGGGAGCGCCTGGAGAGACCCAGTACTTC; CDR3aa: CASKGLAGAPGETQYF
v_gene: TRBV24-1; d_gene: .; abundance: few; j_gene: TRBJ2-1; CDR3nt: TGTGCCACCAGTGCCGGGTCCTACAATGAGCAGTTCTTC; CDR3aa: CATSAGSYNEQFF
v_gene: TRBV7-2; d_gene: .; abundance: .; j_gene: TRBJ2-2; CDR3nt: TGTGCCAGCAGCTTAGTACAGATCCTTTCGAACACCGGGGAGCTGTTTTTT; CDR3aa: CASSLVQILSNTGELFF
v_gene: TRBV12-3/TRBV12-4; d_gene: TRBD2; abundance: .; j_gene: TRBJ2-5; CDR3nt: TGTGCCAGCCGGACTAGCGTCTCGGCCCAGTACTTC; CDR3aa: CASRTSVSAQYF
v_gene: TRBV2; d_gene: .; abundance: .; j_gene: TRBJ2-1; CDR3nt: TGTGCCAGCAAGGCGGACCGAGGGGATGAGCAGTTCTTC; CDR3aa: CASKADRGDEQFF
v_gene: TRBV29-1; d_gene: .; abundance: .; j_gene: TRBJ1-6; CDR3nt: TGCAGCTTGGCCGATGGGAATTCACCCCTCCACTTT; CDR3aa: CSLADGNSPLHF
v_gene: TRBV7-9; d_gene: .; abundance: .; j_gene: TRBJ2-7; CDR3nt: TGTGCCAGCAGCTCAACAGGGTTGTCGAAGGGGGAGCAGTACTTC; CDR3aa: CASSSTGLSKGEQYF
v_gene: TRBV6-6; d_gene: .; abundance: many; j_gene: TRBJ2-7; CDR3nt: TGTGCCAGCAGTTACTCGACCCCCGGGCCCCAAGGGGGATCCTACGAGCAGTACTTC; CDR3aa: CASSYSTPGPQGGSYEQYF
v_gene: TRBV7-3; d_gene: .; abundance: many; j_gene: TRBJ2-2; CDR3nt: TGTGCCAGCAGCTACGGTATCGAGGGCGGGGAGCTGTTTTTT; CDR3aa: CASSYGIEGGELFF
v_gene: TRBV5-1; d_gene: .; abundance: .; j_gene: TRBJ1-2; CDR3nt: TGCGCCAGCAGCTTGGTCGTCGGGGGAGATGGCTACACCTTC; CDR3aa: CASSLVVGGDGYTF
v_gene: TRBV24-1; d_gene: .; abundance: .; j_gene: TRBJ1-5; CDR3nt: TGTGCCACCAGTGATTTTGCCCGTAATCAGCCCCAGCATTTT; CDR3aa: CATSDFARNQPQHF
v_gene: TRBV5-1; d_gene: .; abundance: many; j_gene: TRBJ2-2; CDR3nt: TGCGCCAGCAGCTTGGGAGGGGCCGGGGAGCTGTTTTTT; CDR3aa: CASSLGGAGELFF
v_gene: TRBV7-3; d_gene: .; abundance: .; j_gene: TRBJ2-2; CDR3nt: TGTGCCAGCAGCCCCTCTGTGGGAGGACCTAACACCGGGGAGCTGTTTTTT; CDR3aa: CASSPSVGGPNTGELFF
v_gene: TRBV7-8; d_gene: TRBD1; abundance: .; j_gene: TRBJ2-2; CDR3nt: TGTGCCAGCGCCGGGACAGAGAAGAACACCGGGGAGCTGTTTTTT; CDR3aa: CASAGTEKNTGELFF
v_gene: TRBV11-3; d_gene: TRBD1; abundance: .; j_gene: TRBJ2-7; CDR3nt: TGTGCCAGCAGCTTTGACAGGGGTAGCGAGCAGTACTTC; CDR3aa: CASSFDRGSEQYF
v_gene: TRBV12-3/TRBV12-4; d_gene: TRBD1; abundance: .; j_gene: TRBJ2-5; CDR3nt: TGTGCCACCACGCAGGGGGATGCAGAGACCCAGTACTTC; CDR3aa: CATTQGDAETQYF
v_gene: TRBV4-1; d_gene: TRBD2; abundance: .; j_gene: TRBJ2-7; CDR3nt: TGCGCCAGCAGCCCCCTGGGGGGGACGCCGAAGTACTTC; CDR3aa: CASSPLGGTPKYF
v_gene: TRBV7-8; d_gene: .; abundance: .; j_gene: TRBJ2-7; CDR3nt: TGTGCCAGCAGTTTAAGGCAGGGGGGTAGTGGCGAGCAGTACTTC; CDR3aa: CASSLRQGGSGEQYF
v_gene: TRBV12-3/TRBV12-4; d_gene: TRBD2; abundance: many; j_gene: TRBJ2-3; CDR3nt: TGTGCCAGCAGTTTAGCCAGCGGGAGAACTAGCACAGATACGCAGTATTTT; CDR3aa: CASSLASGRTSTDTQYF
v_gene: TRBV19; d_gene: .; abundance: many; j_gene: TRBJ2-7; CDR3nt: TGTGCCAGTAGTATCGGGGAGGGGGGGCTCTACGAGCAGTACTTC; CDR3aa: CASSIGEGGLYEQYF
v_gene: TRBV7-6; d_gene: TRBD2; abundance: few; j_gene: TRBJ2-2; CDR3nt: TGTGCCAGCAGCCCGGGACTAGCGGGGGCGGGATTCGCCGGGGAGCTGTTTTTT; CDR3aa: CASSPGLAGAGFAGELFF
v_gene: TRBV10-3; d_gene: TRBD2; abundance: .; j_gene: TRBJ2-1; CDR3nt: TGTGCCAGCAGTTACGCGGGACTAGGCCAGAATGAGCAGTTCTTC; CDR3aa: CASSYAGLGQNEQFF
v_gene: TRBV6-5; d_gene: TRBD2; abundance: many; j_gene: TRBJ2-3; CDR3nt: TGTGCCAGCAGTCTACTAGCGGGAGTGCGGACAGATACGCAGTATTTT; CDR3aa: CASSLLAGVRTDTQYF
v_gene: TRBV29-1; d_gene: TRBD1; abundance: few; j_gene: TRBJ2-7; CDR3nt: TGCAGCGTCGACCCGGGACAGGGTCCCTACGAGCAGTACTTC; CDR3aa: CSVDPGQGPYEQYF
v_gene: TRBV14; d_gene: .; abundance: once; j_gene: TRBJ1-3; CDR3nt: TGTGCCAGCAGCCAAGGTTCAGGGGTGAGGGGAAACACCATATATTTT; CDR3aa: CASSQGSGVRGNTIYF
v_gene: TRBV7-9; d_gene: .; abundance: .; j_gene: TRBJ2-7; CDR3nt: TGTGCCAGACTAGGGGGGTGCGAGCAGTACTTC; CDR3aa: CARLGGCEQYF
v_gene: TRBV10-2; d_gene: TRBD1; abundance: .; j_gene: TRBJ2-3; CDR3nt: TGCGCCAGCACCCTGGACAGGCCGGCTACGCAGTATTTT; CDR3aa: CASTLDRPATQYF
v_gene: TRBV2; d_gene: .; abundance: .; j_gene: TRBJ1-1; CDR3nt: TGTGCCACCAAACTAGGGACTGAAGCTTTCTTT; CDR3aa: CATKLGTEAFF
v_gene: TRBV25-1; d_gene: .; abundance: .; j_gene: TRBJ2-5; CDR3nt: TGTGCCAGCAGCCACAGGGAGACCCGGTACTTC; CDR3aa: CASSHRETRYF
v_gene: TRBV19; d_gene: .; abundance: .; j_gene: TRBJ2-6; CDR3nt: TGTGCCAGTAGCCCTGGTCTTCTAGGAAGGACAGCTAAACCTGAAGCTTTC; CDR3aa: CASSPGLLGRTAKPEAF
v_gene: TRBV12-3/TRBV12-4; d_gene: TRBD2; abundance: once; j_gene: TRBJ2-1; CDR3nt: TGTGCCAGCAGTTTCTTAGCCGGGGGCGGGGGGGCCTACAATGAGCAGTTCTTC; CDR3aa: CASSFLAGGGGAYNEQFF
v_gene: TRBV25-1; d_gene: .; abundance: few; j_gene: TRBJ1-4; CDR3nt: TGTGCCAGCAGTCCAACAACCGTCCGAGCGGGTAATGAAAAACTGTTTTTT; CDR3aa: CASSPTTVRAGNEKLFF
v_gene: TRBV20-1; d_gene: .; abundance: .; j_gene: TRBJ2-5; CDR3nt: TGCAGCACTCCCCGCGATTGGTCGGGGGAGACCCAGTACTTC; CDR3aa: CSTPRDWSGETQYF
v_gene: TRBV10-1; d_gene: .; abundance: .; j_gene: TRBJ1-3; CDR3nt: TGCGCCGGGAGGCTGTGCTCTGGAAACACCATATATTTT; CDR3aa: CAGRLCSGNTIYF